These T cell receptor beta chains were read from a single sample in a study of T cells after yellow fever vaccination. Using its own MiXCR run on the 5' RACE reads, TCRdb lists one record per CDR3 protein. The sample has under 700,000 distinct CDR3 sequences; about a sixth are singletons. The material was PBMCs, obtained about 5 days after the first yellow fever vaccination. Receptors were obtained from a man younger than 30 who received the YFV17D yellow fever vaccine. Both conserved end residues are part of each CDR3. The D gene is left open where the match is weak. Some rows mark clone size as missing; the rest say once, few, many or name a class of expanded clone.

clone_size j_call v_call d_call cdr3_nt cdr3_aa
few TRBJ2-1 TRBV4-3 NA TGCGCCAGCAGCCAAATTGGAACGGGGGCGGATGAGCAGTTCTTC CASSQIGTGADEQFF
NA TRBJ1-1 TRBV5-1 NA TGCGCCAGCAGCCTAGGGACGTTGGACACTGAAGCTTTCTTT CASSLGTLDTEAFF
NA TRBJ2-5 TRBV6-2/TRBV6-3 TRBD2 TGTGCCAGCAGTTCCAACCGGGGGGAAGAGACCCAGTACTTC CASSSNRGEETQYF
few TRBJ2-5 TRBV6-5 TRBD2 TGTGCCAGCAGTTACAGTGAGGCTAGCGGGGGCCAAGAGACCCAGTACTTC CASSYSEASGGQETQYF
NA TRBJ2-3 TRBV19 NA TGTGCCAGTAGTATATTAGGGGGTTCCTCGGGCACAGATACGCAGTATTTT CASSILGGSSGTDTQYF
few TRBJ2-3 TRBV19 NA TGTGCCAGTAGTATATGGGGGCGCTTAGGGGATACGCAGTATTTT CASSIWGRLGDTQYF
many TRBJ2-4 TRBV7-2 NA TGTGCCAGCAGCCGGGACGACTCAGGAGACATTCAGTACTTC CASSRDDSGDIQYF
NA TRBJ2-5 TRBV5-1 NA TGCGCCAGCAGCTTGGCCGGGACCGAGCAGACCCAGTACTTC CASSLAGTEQTQYF
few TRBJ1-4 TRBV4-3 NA TGCGCCAGCAGCCAAGAAACGGGAGGACCCAATACGTTT CASSQETGGPNTF
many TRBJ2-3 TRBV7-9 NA TGTGCCAGCAGCTCGGGACCGGCTAGCACAGATACGCAGTATTTT CASSSGPASTDTQYF
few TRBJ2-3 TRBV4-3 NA TGCGCCAGCAGCCAAGACACCCCCACAGATACGCAGTATTTT CASSQDTPTDTQYF
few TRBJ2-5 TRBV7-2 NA TGTGCCAGCAGCTTAGCGGGACATAAAGAGACCCAGTACTTC CASSLAGHKETQYF
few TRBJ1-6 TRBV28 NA TGTGCCAGCAGTTTATCGGGTACCTATAATTCACCCCTCCACTTT CASSLSGTYNSPLHF
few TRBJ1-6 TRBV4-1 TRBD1 TGCGCCAGCAGCCAAGGCAGGGGGTTTAATTCACCCCTCCACTTT CASSQGRGFNSPLHF
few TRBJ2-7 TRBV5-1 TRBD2 TGCGCCAGCAGCTTGAGTAGCGGGGGGGCCGACGAGCAGTACTTC CASSLSSGGADEQYF
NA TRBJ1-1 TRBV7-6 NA TGTGCCAGCAGCTTATCAGCGAAGAACACTGAAGCTTTCTTT CASSLSAKNTEAFF
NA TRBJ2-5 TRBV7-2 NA TGTGCCAGCAGCTCTTCACGGGGTTGGACCCAGTACTTC CASSSSRGWTQYF
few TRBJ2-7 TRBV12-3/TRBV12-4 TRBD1 TGTGCCAGCAGTCCTCACCGGGACAGCACCTACGAGCAGTACTTC CASSPHRDSTYEQYF
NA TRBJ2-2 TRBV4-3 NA TGCGCCAGCAGCCAAACGTCCCGATCGTGGGACACCGGGGAGCTGTTTTTT CASSQTSRSWDTGELFF
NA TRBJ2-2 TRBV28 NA TGTGCCAGCAGCCTCCCGGGACACGGGGAGCTGTTTTTT CASSLPGHGELFF
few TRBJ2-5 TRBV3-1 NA TGTGCCAGCAGCCCTTACGACCGGGGGGCAGAGACCCAGTACTTC CASSPYDRGAETQYF
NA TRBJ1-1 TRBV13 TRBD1 TGTGCCAGCAGCTTCCTCCTTCCGGGACAGGGGAAAAACACTGAAGCTTTCTTT CASSFLLPGQGKNTEAFF
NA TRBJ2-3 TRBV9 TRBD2 TGTGCCAGCAGCGTCCAGGGGCGGGGGGTTGATACGCAGTATTTT CASSVQGRGVDTQYF
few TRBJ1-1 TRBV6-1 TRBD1 TGTGCCAGCAGGATGGACAGGGGCACTGGAGCTTTCTTT CASRMDRGTGAFF
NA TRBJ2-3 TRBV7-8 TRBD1 TGTGCCAGCGGCAGGGGGCAGAATACGCAGTATTTT CASGRGQNTQYF
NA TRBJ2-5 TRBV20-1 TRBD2 TGCAGTGTCGAAGCGGGGGCGGAAGAGACCCAGTACTTC CSVEAGAEETQYF
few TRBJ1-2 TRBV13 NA TGTGCCAGCAGCAGATTGGGACCGATCTATGGCTACACCTTC CASSRLGPIYGYTF
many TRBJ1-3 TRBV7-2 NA TGTGCCAGCAGCTTATACCAGGGCTCGACTGGAAACACCATATATTTT CASSLYQGSTGNTIYF
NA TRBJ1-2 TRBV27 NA TGTGCCAGCAGTCCCCTCGGGACGGGTTTAGGAGGCTACACCTTC CASSPLGTGLGGYTF
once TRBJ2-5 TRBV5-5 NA TGTGCCAGCAGCTTCCACCCGACCGTTCGGGGGACCCAGTACTTC CASSFHPTVRGTQYF
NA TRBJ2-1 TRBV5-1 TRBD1 TGCGCCAGCAGCTTGGAGGGACAGATCAATGAGCAGTTCTTC CASSLEGQINEQFF
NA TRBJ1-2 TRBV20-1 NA TGCAGTGCTAGCGACCCCGGCCTAGGTGGCTACACCTTC CSASDPGLGGYTF
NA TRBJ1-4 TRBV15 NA TGTGCCACCAGCAGAGTTACCCTGGTTAATGAAATACTGTTTTTT CATSRVTLVNEILFF
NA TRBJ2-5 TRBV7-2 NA TGTGCCAGCAGCTTAGGTATACCGGGAGCGAAAGGGGAGACCCAGTACTTC CASSLGIPGAKGETQYF
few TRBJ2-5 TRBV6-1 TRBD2 TGTGCCAGCAGGGGTTGGCGGGGGTTCTCAGAGACCCAGTACTTC CASRGWRGFSETQYF
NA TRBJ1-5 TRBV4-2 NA TGTGCCAGCAGCCGTAATGCCGGGGGGACCGATAGCAATCAGCCCCAGCATTTT CASSRNAGGTDSNQPQHF
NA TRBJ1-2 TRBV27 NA TGTGCCAGCAGTTTTAAAGGCAGATCTTCGGATGGCTACACCTTC CASSFKGRSSDGYTF
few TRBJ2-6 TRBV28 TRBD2 TGTGCCATCCAGGCGGGGGCTGGGGCCAACGTCCTGACTTTC CAIQAGAGANVLTF
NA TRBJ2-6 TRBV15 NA TGTGCCACCGGCCGCAGGAGACGGTTCTCTGGGGCCAACGTCCTGACTTTC CATGRRRRFSGANVLTF
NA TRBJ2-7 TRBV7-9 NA TGTGCCAGCAGCCCCGCGGTTTACGGGGCGGACCACGAGCAGTACTTC CASSPAVYGADHEQYF
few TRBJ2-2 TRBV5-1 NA TGCGCCAGCAGCTGGACCGCGTCGACCGGGGAGCTGTTTTTT CASSWTASTGELFF
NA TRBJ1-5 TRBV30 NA TGTGCCTGGAGTGAGCAGGGCGTTCAGCCCCAGCATTTT CAWSEQGVQPQHF
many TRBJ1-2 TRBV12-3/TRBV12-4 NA TGTGCCAGCAGTTTATGGCAGGGCTATGGCTACACCTTC CASSLWQGYGYTF
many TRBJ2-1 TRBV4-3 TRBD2 TGCGCCAGCAGCCAAGGTGGGGCGGCGGGGGACAATGAGCAGTTCTTC CASSQGGAAGDNEQFF
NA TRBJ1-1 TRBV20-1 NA TGCAGTGCTAAAACCCCAGGACATGGGGTGGGCACTGAAGCTTTCTTT CSAKTPGHGVGTEAFF
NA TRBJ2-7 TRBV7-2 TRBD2 TGTGCCAGCAGCTTAGTGGCTAGCGGGGGGTCCTACGAGCAGTACTTC CASSLVASGGSYEQYF